The rows below give T cell receptor beta chains drawn from one sample of a study of beta chain features in type 1 diabetes. Sequenced by immunoSEQ multiplex PCR; TCRdb stores in-frame clones only, minus some. The table records 200,000 to 250,000 clones, 25% to 30% of them present only once. Sequencing was carried out using central memory CD4+ T cells from blood. The receptor set was obtained from a man aged 25 to 40 in good health. Each CDR3 is given with its conserved first and last residue. The D gene is left open where the match is weak. A clone size is listed for some rows: how often the clone was seen (once, few, many), or a class if it is expanded.

length	V	J	D	size	DNA	CDR3
13	TRBV2	TRBJ1-2	TRBD1	few	TGTGCCAGCAGTGGTCCAGGGGGCGGCGGCTACACCTTC	CASSGPGGGGYTF
13	TRBV7-2	TRBJ1-5	-	many	TGTGCCAGCAGCTTATCAGGGGAGCAGCCCCAGCATTTT	CASSLSGEQPQHF
15	TRBV19	TRBJ1-3	TRBD1	-	TGTGCCAGTTTGGGACAGGGGATCTCTGGAAACACCATATATTTT	CASLGQGISGNTIYF
17	TRBV7-9	TRBJ1-1	-	few	TGTGCCAGCACCTTGGGAGTTGAGATAAATCTAAAGTCGCCAGCTTTCTTT	CASTLGVEINLKSPAFF
15	TRBV9	TRBJ2-1	TRBD2	-	TGTGCCAGCACTGAGGGCGGGAGCTCCTACAATGAGCAGTTCTTC	CASTEGGSSYNEQFF
13	TRBV9	TRBJ1-3	-	many	TGTGCCAGCAGCGCTATCTCTGGAAACACCATATATTTT	CASSAISGNTIYF
14	TRBV27	TRBJ2-7	TRBD1	-	TGTGCCTGCAGTTTAAGTAGGGGGCCCTACGAGCAGTACTTC	CACSLSRGPYEQYF
14	TRBV7-9	TRBJ2-3	-	few	TGTGCCAGCAGCTTTAATGGGGTCACAGATACGCAGTATTTT	CASSFNGVTDTQYF
15	TRBV7-2	TRBJ1-1	TRBD1	few	TGTGCCAGCACCTTAGCCGGGACAGGGGGAGAAGAAGCTTTCTTT	CASTLAGTGGEEAFF
15	TRBV15	TRBJ2-1	-	-	TGTGCCACCAGCAGAGATCGTGGAGCCAGTAATGAGCAGTTCTTC	CATSRDRGASNEQFF
11	TRBV5-4	TRBJ2-4	-	few	TGCGCCAGCAGCCAGAGACAGGAGGATGACTTC	CASSQRQEDDF
15	TRBV29-1	TRBJ2-5	TRBD1	-	TGCAGCGTTGAGACCGGGACAGCTTATCAAGAGACCCAGTACTTC	CSVETGTAYQETQYF
17	TRBV13	TRBJ2-3	TRBD1	-	TGTGCCAGCAGCTTAGCGTTCGACAGGGGGTCGACAGATACGCAGTATTTT	CASSLAFDRGSTDTQYF
15	TRBV18	TRBJ1-1	-	-	TGTGCCAGCTCCCCAACCGGACAGAAGAACACTGAAGCTTTCTTT	CASSPTGQKNTEAFF
13	TRBV30	TRBJ2-2	-	-	TGTGCCTGGAGAGGGGTAGGGAACGGGGAGCTGTTTTTT	CAWRGVGNGELFF
16	TRBV7-8	TRBJ2-1	TRBD1	few	TGTGCCAGCAGTACCCCGGGACAGGGCGGAATCAACGAGCAGTTCTTC	CASSTPGQGGINEQFF
16	TRBV21-1	TRBJ1-6	-	-	TGTGCCAGCAGCAAACGGGAGCGGGGAAACGGTTCACCCCTCCACTTT	CASSKRERGNGSPLHF
17	TRBV4-1	TRBJ2-5	TRBD1	-	TGCGCCAGCAGCCAAGGGGAGGGACAGGGACATTTAGGGACCCAGTACTTC	CASSQGEGQGHLGTQYF
18	TRBV9	TRBJ1-5	TRBD1	many	TGTGCCAGCATCCAAGGATCAGGGGGCGAGGATTTTAGGCAGCCCCAGCATTTT	CASIQGSGGEDFRQPQHF
14	TRBV9	TRBJ1-2	-	-	TGTGCCAGCAGCGCTTGGGGGGACCGGTATGGCTACACCTTC	CASSAWGDRYGYTF
16	TRBV15	TRBJ2-5	-	few	TGTGCCACCAGCAGGGTAGGGGACAAGGACCAAGAGACCCAGTACTTC	CATSRVGDKDQETQYF
15	TRBV28	TRBJ1-6	TRBD1	-	TGTGCCAGCAGTGGACCCGGGACAGGAGAATCACCCCTCCACTTT	CASSGPGTGESPLHF
13	TRBV30	TRBJ1-1	-	-	TGTGCCTGGAGAAGGGAAATGTGGACTGAAGCTTTCTTT	CAWRREMWTEAFF
14	TRBV7-2	TRBJ2-3	-	few	TGTGCCAGCAGCTTAAACTCCTATACAGATACGCAGTATTTT	CASSLNSYTDTQYF
14	TRBV2	TRBJ1-2	-	-	TGTGCCAGCAGTTCCCGGGACGGGCCTATCGGCTACACCTTC	CASSSRDGPIGYTF
15	TRBV10-2	TRBJ2-7	TRBD1	few	TGCGCCAGCAGTGAGCGAGGGACAGGGCTTTACGAGCAGTACTTC	CASSERGTGLYEQYF
11	TRBV30	TRBJ2-7	-	-	TGTGCCTGGAGTGCCGAATACGAGCAGTACTTC	CAWSAEYEQYF
12	TRBV28	TRBJ1-1	-	-	TGTGCCAGCAGTTTCGGAGGGCGAGGAGCTTTCTTT	CASSFGGRGAFF
15	TRBV7-9	TRBJ2-3	TRBD2	few	TGTGCCAGCAGCTCCCTGCGGGAGAACACAGATACGCAGTATTTT	CASSSLRENTDTQYF
13	TRBV5-4	TRBJ2-3	-	-	TGTGCCAGCAGACAAGACAGCCCAGATACGCAGTATTTT	CASRQDSPDTQYF
13	TRBV6-1	TRBJ2-7	-	-	TGTGCCAGCAGTTCGAGTAACAACTACGAGCAGTACTTC	CASSSSNNYEQYF
13	TRBV7-2	TRBJ2-7	-	-	TGTGCCAGCAGCTTAGGGGGCGCGGACGAGCAGTACTTC	CASSLGGADEQYF
15	TRBV27	TRBJ1-1	-	few	TGTGCCAGCAGTCAACGGGGCCCTACTCGGACTGAAGCTTTCTTT	CASSQRGPTRTEAFF
15	TRBV2	TRBJ2-5	-	-	TGTGCCAGCAGTCCCCGGCGGGGAGTTCAAGAGACCCAGTACTTC	CASSPRRGVQETQYF
9	TRBV21-1	TRBJ1-5	-	-	TGTGCCACCTATCAGCCCCAGCATTTT	CATYQPQHF
15	TRBV23-1	TRBJ2-7	TRBD2	-	TGCGCCAGCAGTCATACCGGAGCGGGGTATTACGAGCAGTACTTC	CASSHTGAGYYEQYF
16	TRBV4-2	TRBJ2-7	-	many	TGTGCCAGCAGCCAAGAAATCGGGCTTAGCTCCTACGAGCAGTACTTC	CASSQEIGLSSYEQYF
14	TRBV4-3	TRBJ2-1	-	-	TGCGCCAGCAGCCAAGGGTCTAGTTTGGGTGAGCAGTTCTTC	CASSQGSSLGEQFF
15	TRBV2	TRBJ2-3	-	many	TGTGCCAGCAGTGAAGGGTCCCCCGGCACAGATACGCAGTATTTT	CASSEGSPGTDTQYF
13	TRBV7-9	TRBJ2-7	TRBD1	-	TGTGCCAGCAAAGGACAGGCTTCCTACGAGCAGTACTTC	CASKGQASYEQYF
14	TRBV29-1	TRBJ2-7	TRBD1	-	TGCAGCGTCGTCGACAGGGGTCGGGACTACGAGCAGTACTTC	CSVVDRGRDYEQYF
14	TRBV29-1	TRBJ2-1	-	few	TGCAGCGTTGTTTTAGGGGGGGGCCGGTCTGAGCAGTTCTTC	CSVVLGGGRSEQFF
13	TRBV11-2	TRBJ2-3	-	few	TGTGCCAGCAGCTTAGGGTTGGCGGATACGCAGTATTTT	CASSLGLADTQYF
13	TRBV11-2	TRBJ1-2	-	few	TGTGCCAGCAGCTTAGACAGGAACTATGGCTACACCTTC	CASSLDRNYGYTF
15	TRBV5-1	TRBJ2-3	TRBD2	-	TGCGCCAGCAGCTTTAGCGGGGGGGCCACAGATACGCAGTATTTT	CASSFSGGATDTQYF
14	TRBV29-1	TRBJ1-2	TRBD1	-	TGCAGCGTACAAATGGGACAGGGGGTCCATGGCTACACCTTC	CSVQMGQGVHGYTF
13	TRBV25-1	TRBJ2-3	-	-	TGTGCCAGCAGTGAGGACATGCCAGATACGCAGTATTTT	CASSEDMPDTQYF
14	TRBV4-1	TRBJ2-3	-	few	TGCGCCAGCAGCCAAGAGACTCGTATATATACGCAGTATTTT	CASSQETRIYTQYF
16	TRBV7-9	TRBJ1-1	-	many	TGTGCCAGCAGCTCCCCTCCCGGGGGGCGAAGCACTGAAGCTTTCTTT	CASSSPPGGRSTEAFF
14	TRBV7-9	TRBJ2-7	-	many	TGTGCCAGCAGCTTAGAAGCGCACTCCTACGAGCAGTACTTC	CASSLEAHSYEQYF
14	TRBV25-1	TRBJ1-5	TRBD1	few	TGTGCCAGCAGACAGACAGGGGAAAATCAGCCCCAGCATTTT	CASRQTGENQPQHF